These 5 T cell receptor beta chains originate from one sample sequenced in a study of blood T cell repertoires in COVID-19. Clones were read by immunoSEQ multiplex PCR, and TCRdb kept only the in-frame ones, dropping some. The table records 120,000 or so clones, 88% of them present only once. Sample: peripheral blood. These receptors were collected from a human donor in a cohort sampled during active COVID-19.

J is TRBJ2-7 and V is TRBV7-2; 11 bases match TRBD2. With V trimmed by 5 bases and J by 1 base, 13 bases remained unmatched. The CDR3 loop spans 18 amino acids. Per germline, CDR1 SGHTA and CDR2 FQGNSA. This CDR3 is CASSRGLRTSGFSYEQYF. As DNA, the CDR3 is TGTGCCAGCAGCCGCGGGCTGAGGACTAGCGGGTTTTCCTACGAGCAGTACTTC.

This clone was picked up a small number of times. CDR3 DNA: TGTGCCAGCAGCCAAGATGGACAGCCTACCTCTGGAAACACCATATATTTT. Translation gives CASSQDGQPTSGNTIYF. The V gene is TRBV4-2, the J gene TRBJ1-3, with TRBD1 as a possible D gene (6 bases). Germline V gene data show CDR1 as LGHNA and CDR2 as YNFKEQ. The CDR3 is made up of 17 amino acids. V lost 0 bases and J 0 bases, leaving 12 bases between the germline ends.

CDR3 coding DNA: TGTGCCAGCAGTTTACGACAATCTAACTATGGCTACACCTTC. Translation: CASSLRQSNYGYTF. The genes are TRBV28 and TRBJ1-2; D gene uncertain. The CDR3 covers 14 residues. CDR1 and CDR2 (germline): MDHEN, SYDVKM. Trimming took 2 bases from V and 0 from J, leaving 7 bases between them.

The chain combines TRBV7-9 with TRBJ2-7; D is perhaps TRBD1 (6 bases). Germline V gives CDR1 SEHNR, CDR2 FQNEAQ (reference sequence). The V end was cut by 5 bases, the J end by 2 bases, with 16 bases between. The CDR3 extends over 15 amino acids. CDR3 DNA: TGTGCCAGCAGCGCTTACAGGGATGGGACCTACGAGCAGTACTTC. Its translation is CASSAYRDGTYEQYF.

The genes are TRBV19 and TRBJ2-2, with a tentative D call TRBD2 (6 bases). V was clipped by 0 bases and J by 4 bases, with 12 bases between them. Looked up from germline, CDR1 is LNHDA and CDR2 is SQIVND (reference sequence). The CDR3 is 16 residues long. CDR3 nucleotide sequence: TGTGCCAGTAGTATAGATATGGCTAGCGCCACCGGGGAGCTGTTTTTT. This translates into CASSIDMASATGELFF. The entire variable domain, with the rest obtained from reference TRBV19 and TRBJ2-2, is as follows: DGGITQSPKYLFRKEGQNVTLSCEQNLNHDAMYWYRQDPGQGLRLIYYSQIVNDFQKGDIAEGYSVSREKKESFPLTVTSAQKNPTAFYLCASSIDMASATGELFFGEGSRLTVL.